This T cell receptor (beta chain) was documented in a study of blood T cells in healthy people across ages. Study outcomes and limitations: Long-lived donors exceeded aged donors in naive CD4+ cells and diversity. Bulk PBMC profiling left naive and antigen-experienced comparisons inconclusive.

Through a sample-barcoded 5' primer and a J-beta primer mix, a second PCR was run for 7 to 11 cycles. TCRdb processed the 5' RACE reads anew with MiXCR; each CDR3 protein has one entry. Among more than 1,000,000 distinct CDR3 sequences listed, 20% to 25% were seen once. There are 14 residues in the CDR3. Deletions cut 5 bases from V and 3 bases from J, with 14 bases between. Germline CDR1 reads SGHVS; CDR2 reads FQNEAQ. This clonotype was found a few times. As yet, its antigen is unknown. This sample was also put to use in a study of T cells of mothers and their children.

The sample consisted of blood. The TCR sequence derives from a girl aged 2 to 9 in good health. The chain joins TRBV7-8 to TRBJ2-7; D gene uncertain. The CDR3 is CASSQGPDNYEQYF. The CDR3 bases are TGTGCCAGCAGCCAAGGACCCGATAACTACGAGCAGTACTTC.